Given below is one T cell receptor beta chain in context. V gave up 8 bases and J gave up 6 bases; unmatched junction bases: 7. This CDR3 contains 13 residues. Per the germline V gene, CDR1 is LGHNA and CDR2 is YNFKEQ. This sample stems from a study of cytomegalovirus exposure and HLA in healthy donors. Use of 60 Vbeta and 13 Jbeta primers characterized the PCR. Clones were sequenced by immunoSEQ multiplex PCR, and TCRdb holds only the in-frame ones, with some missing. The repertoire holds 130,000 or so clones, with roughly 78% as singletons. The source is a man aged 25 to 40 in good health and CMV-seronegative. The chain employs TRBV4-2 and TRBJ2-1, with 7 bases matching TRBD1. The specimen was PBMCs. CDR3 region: CASSTGLGNEQFF. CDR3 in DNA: TGTGCCAGCTCGACAGGGCTTGGCAATGAGCAGTTCTTC.